The sequence of this T cell receptor (beta chain) was determined in a study of Graves' ophthalmopathy and Graves' hyperthyroidism. In its sample, this clonotype was seen many times. Other autoimmune disease, uncontrolled infection, pregnancy and lactation led to exclusion. RNA transcripts were the template, and TCR beta CDR3 regions were amplified from them. The first-round RT-PCR employed HTBI primers together with the Qiagen OneStep RT-PCR kit. A multiplex PCR was then performed as the second round. Using its own MiXCR run on the multiplex PCR reads, TCRdb lists one record per CDR3 protein. The sample carries 200,000 to 250,000 distinct CDR3 sequences, about 22% recorded once. The sequenced sample consisted of peripheral blood. The sequence was obtained from a woman between 45 and 65 years old with Graves' ophthalmopathy.

The CDR3 sequence: CARDTRGYGYTF. In nucleotides, the CDR3 is TGTGCCCGGGACACGCGGGGCTATGGCTACACCTTC. The V and J genes are TRBV30 and TRBJ1-2; D perhaps matches TRBD1 (6 bases). This CDR3 spans 12 amino acids. Germline V gene sequence: CDR1 GTSNPN, CDR2 SVGIG (reference sequence). Trimming stripped 8 bases from V and 4 bases from J, with 14 bases between.